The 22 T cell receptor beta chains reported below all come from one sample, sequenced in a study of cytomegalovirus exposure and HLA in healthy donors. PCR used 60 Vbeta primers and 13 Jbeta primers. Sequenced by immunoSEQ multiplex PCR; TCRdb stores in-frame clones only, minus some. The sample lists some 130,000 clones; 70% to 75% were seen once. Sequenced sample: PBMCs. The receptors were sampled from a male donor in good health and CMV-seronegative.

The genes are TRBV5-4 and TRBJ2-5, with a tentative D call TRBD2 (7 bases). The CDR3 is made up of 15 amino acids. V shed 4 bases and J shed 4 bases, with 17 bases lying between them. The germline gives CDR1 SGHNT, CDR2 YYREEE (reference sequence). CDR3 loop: CASSAPYGGAETQYF. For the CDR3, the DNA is TGTGCCAGCAGCGCACCCTATGGGGGGGCAGAGACCCAGTACTTC.

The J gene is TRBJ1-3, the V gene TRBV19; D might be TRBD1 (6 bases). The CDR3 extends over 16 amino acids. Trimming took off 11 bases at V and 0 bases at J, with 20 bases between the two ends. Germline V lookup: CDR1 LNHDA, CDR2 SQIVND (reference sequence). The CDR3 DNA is TGTGCCTCGAAGGGGGGGGCACTCCGCTCTGGAAACACCATATATTTT. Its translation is CASKGGALRSGNTIYF. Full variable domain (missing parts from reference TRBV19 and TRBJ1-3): DGGITQSPKYLFRKEGQNVTLSCEQNLNHDAMYWYRQDPGQGLRLIYYSQIVNDFQKGDIAEGYSVSREKKESFPLTVTSAQKNPTAFYLCASKGGALRSGNTIYFGEGSWLTVV.

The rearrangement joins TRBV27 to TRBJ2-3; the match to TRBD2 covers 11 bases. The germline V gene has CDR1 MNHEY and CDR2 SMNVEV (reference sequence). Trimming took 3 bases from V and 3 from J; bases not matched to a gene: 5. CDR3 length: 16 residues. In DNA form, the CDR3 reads TGTGCCAGCAGTTTTCTAGCGGGAGGTTTAACAGATACGCAGTATTTT. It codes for CASSFLAGGLTDTQYF.

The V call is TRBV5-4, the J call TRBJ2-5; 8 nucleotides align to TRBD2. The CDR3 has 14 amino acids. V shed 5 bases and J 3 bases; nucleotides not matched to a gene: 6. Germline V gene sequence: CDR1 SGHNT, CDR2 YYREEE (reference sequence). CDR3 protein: CASRPRAGEETQYF. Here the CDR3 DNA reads TGTGCCAGCAGACCCCGAGCGGGGGAAGAGACCCAGTACTTC.

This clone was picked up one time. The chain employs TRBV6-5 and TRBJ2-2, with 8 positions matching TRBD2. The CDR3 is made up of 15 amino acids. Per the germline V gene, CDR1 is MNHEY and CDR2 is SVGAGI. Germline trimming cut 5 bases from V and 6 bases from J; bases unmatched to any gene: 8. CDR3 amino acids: CASSLSGRGPGELFF. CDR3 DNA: TGTGCCAGCAGTCTCAGCGGGAGAGGCCCCGGGGAGCTGTTTTTT.

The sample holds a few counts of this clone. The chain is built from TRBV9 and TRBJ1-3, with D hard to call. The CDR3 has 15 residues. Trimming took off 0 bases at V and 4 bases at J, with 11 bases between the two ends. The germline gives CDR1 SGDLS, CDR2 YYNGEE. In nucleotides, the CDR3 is TGTGCCAGCAGCGTAGGAGGGATTACCGGAAACACCATATATTTT. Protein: CASSVGGITGNTIYF.

The CDR3 coding sequence is TGTGCCAGCAGCCAAAGGCGGGGGCCCGGGGAGCTGTTTTTT. It codes for CASSQRRGPGELFF. The rearrangement uses TRBV4-2 and TRBJ2-2; weak D call: TRBD2 (7 bases). V gave up 2 bases and J gave up 6 bases, with 10 bases separating them. The CDR3 has 14 residues. In germline, CDR1 is LGHNA, CDR2 YNFKEQ.

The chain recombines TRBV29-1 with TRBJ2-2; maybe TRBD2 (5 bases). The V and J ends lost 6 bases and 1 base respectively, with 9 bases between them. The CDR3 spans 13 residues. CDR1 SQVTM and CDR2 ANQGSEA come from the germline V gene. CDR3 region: CSVPLGNTGELFF. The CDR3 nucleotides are TGCAGCGTGCCACTAGGGAACACCGGGGAGCTGTTTTTT.

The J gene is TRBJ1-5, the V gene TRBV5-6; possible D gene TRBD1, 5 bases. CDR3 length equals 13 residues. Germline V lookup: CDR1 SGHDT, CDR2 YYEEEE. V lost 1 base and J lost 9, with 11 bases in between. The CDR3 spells CASSLSRGWPQHF. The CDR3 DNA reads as TGTGCCAGCAGCTTGTCAAGGGGTTGGCCCCAGCATTTT.

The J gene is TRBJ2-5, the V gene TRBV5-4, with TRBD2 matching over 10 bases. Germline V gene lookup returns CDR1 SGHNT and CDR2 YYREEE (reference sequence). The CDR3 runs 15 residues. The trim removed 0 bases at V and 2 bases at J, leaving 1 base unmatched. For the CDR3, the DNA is TGTGCCAGCAGCTTGGAAGCGGGGGGGCAAGAGACCCAGTACTTC. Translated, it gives CASSLEAGGQETQYF.

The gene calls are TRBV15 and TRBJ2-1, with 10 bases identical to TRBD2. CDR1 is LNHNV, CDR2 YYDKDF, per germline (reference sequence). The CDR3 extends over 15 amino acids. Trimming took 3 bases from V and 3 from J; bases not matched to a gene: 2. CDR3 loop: CATSSSGRVYNEQFF. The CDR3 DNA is TGTGCCACCAGCAGCAGCGGGAGGGTCTACAATGAGCAGTTCTTC.

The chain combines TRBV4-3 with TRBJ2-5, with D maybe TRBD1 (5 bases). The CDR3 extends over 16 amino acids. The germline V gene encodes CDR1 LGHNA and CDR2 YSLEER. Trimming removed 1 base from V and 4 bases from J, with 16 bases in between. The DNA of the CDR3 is TGCGCCAGCAGCCAAGCCCGGAGTGCCAGGGCAGAGACCCAGTACTTC. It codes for CASSQARSARAETQYF.

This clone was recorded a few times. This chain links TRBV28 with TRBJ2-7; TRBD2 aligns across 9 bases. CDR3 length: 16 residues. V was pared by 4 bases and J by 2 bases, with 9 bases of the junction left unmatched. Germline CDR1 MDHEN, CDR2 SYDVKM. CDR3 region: CASSSPGLANPYEQYF. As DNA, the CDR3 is TGTGCCAGCAGTTCCCCGGGACTAGCAAACCCCTACGAGCAGTACTTC.

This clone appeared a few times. CDR3 coding DNA: TGTGCCAGCAGTTTCTCCCCCCTGGCTGACGGGGAGCTGTTTTTT. This encodes CASSFSPLADGELFF. The rearrangement links TRBV28 to TRBJ2-2; D unresolved. Germline V lookup: CDR1 MDHEN, CDR2 SYDVKM. The CDR3 totals 15 residues. V lost 3 bases and J lost 7, with 15 bases in between.

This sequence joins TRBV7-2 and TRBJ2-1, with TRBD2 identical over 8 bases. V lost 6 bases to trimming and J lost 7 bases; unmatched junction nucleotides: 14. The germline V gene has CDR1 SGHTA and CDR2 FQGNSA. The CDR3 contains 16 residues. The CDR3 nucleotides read TGTGCCAGCAGTCCCCGTGGAGCGGGAGTCCTTAATGAGCAGTTCTTC. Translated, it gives CASSPRGAGVLNEQFF.

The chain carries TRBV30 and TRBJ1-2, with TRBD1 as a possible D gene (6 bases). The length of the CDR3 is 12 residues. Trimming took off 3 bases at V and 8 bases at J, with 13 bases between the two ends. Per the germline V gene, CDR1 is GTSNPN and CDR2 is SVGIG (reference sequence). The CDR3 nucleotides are TGTGCCTGGAGCCTAGGGGGGGAAGGCTACACCTTC. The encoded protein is CAWSLGGEGYTF.

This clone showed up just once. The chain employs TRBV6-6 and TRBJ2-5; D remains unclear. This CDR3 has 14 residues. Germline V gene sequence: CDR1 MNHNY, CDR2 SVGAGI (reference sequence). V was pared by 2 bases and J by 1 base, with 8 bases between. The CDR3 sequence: CASSYGQFQETQYF. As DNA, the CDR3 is TGTGCCAGCAGTTACGGCCAGTTCCAAGAGACCCAGTACTTC.

The CDR3, as DNA: TGTGCCAGCAGCGTAGGAACAGGGGCCCTCTCTGGAAACACCATATATTTT. Encoded protein: CASSVGTGALSGNTIYF. The chain joins TRBV9 to TRBJ1-3; 7 bases align to TRBD1. With V trimmed by 0 bases and J by 0 bases, 6 bases remained unmatched. In germline, CDR1 is SGDLS, CDR2 YYNGEE. The CDR3 runs 17 residues.

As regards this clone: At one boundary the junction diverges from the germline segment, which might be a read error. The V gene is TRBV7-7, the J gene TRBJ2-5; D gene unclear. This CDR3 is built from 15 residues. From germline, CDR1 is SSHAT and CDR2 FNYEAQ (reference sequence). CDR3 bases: TGTGCTAGCAGCCGTGACCTCAGCGATCAAGAGACCCAGTACTTC. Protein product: CASSRDLSDQETQYF.

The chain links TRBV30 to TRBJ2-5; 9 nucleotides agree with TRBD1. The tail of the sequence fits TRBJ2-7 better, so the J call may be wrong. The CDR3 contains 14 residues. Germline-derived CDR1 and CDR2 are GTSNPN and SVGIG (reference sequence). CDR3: CAWSDGTGNYEQYF. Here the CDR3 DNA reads TGTGCCTGGAGTGACGGGACAGGGAACTACGAGCAGTACTTC.

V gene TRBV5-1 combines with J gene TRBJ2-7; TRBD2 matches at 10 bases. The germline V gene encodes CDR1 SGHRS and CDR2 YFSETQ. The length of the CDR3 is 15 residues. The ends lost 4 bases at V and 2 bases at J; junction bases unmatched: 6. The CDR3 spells CASSETSGIAYEQYF. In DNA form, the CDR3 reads TGCGCCAGCAGCGAAACTAGCGGGATTGCCTACGAGCAGTACTTC.

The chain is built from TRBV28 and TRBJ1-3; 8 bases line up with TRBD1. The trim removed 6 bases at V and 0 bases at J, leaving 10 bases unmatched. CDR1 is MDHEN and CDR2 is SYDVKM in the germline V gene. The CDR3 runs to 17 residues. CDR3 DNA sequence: TGTGCCAGCAGATCAGCGACAGGGGACTACTCTGGAAACACCATATATTTT. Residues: CASRSATGDYSGNTIYF.